One and the same sample provided the 30 T cell receptor beta chains below, sequenced in a study of tumor-infiltrating lymphocytes in primary liver carcinoma. Co-extraction of both nucleic acids (RNA and DNA) used about 17-31 mg of unsorted bulk tissue. The template, 450 to 650 ng total RNA, yielded TCR beta cDNA made with a constant-region primer. Slightly modified ARM-PCR served as the procedure for the TCR beta libraries. These libraries came from three rounds of nested multiplex PCR. With TRBV1-TRBV30 forward primers and a C-beta reverse primer, the first two PCR rounds were run for 9 to 10 cycles each. Each CDR3 protein is one row after TCRdb ran MiXCR on the multiplex PCR reads. The table has approximately 73,000 distinct CDR3 sequences, over 55% seen once; the top ten hold approximately 14%. The sequenced material came from liver tumor tissue from sampling region 4. As for subset: tumor region T4, right-lateral pole. The receptor set was obtained from a woman aged 60-70 years with primary liver carcinoma and hepatitis B virus infection.

Remarks on this clonotype: An end of the junction does not agree with germline; a read error may underlie this. This sequence joins TRBV28 and TRBJ2-7; 9 bases fit TRBD2. This CDR3 is 15 amino acids long. Germline assignment: CDR1 MDHEN and CDR2 SYDVKM. CDR3 protein: CVSTSGAGGSGEQYF. CDR3 sequence (DNA): TGTGTCAGCACCTCCGGTGCGGGAGGGTCGGGAGAGCAGTACTTC.

This rearrangement joins TRBV28 to TRBJ2-7; D call uncertain. The germline V gene has CDR1 MDHEN and CDR2 SYDVKM. V was clipped by 2 bases and J by 6 bases, with 17 bases between them. The CDR3 has 15 amino acids. CDR3 sequence reads: CASSLVANDVGEQYF. The CDR3 region has the DNA TGTGCCAGCAGTTTAGTGGCGAATGATGTGGGCGAGCAGTACTTC. Together with reference TRBV28 and TRBJ2-7, the CDR3 gives the full variable domain: DVKVTQSSRYLVKRTGEKVFLECVQDMDHENMFWYRQDPGLGLRLIYFSYDVKMKEKGDIPEGYSVSREKKERFSLILESASTNQTSMYLCASSLVANDVGEQYFGPGTRLTVT.

For this clonotype: This CDR3 fails to terminate in the conserved phenylalanine or tryptophan, so it likely reflects a read error. CDR3 sequence reads: CASRPGQGLLGYEQYS. In nucleotides, the CDR3 is TGTGCCAGCAGACCGGGACAGGGACTGTTGGGCTACGAGCAGTACTCC. The rearrangement joins TRBV28 to TRBJ2-7; the match to TRBD1 covers 9 bases. With 6 bases clipped from V and 3 bases from J, the junction kept 12 bases outside the gene matches. The germline gives CDR1 MDHEN, CDR2 SYDVKM. This CDR3 has 16 amino acids.

Comments on this clonotype: The conserved phenylalanine or tryptophan is not found at the CDR3 terminus, so this likely reflects a read error. V is TRBV14 and J is TRBJ2-5; D is perhaps TRBD2 (5 bases). Germline CDR1 is SGHDN and CDR2 is FVKESK. This CDR3 has 15 amino acids. The CDR3 DNA sequence: TGTGCCAGCAGCCAAGATCTAGCCATTCAAGAGATCCAGTACCTC. Its protein product is CASSQDLAIQEIQYL.

This chain connects TRBV29-1 to TRBJ2-1; 7 bases are a match to TRBD2. This CDR3 contains 17 residues. Germline CDR1 reads SQVTM; CDR2 reads ANQGSEA. CDR3 region: CNIHPGSGSSRKSAQFF. CDR3 in DNA: TGCAACATCCACCCGGGTAGCGGGTCGTCCCGAAAGAGTGCGCAGTTCTTC.

Remarks on this clonotype: The junction shows a germline mismatch at one end, possibly a read error. The chain employs TRBV29-1 and TRBJ2-7; TRBD2 might be the D (5 bases). Germline loops: CDR1 SQVTM, CDR2 ANQGSEA. This CDR3 contains 12 residues. CDR3 nucleotides: TGCTGCGTCGAGGGCGATAAGCGCGAGCAGTACTTC. Translated, it gives CCVEGDKREQYF.

This clonotype was picked up a small number of times. V and J are TRBV18 and TRBJ1-2; 7 bases agree with TRBD1. V was clipped by 3 bases and J by 8 bases; unmatched bases: 6. The CDR3 has 13 amino acids. Germline values: CDR1 KGHSH, CDR2 LQKENI. CDR3 sequence: CASSPTGVGGYTF. The CDR3 region has the DNA TGTGCCAGCTCACCCACAGGGGTGGGGGGCTACACCTTC.

With regard to this clonotype: One end of the junction varies from germline; a read error may be responsible. The chain couples TRBV29-1 to TRBJ2-3, with D perhaps TRBD2 (6 bases). This CDR3 region has 15 residues. The germline V gene has CDR1 SQVTM and CDR2 ANQGSEA. Written as DNA, the CDR3 is TGCAGCGTTGAAGGACGGGAGACGGGCACGGATACGCAGTATTTT. Its protein product is CSVEGRETGTDTQYF.

The J gene is TRBJ2-5, the V gene TRBV12-3 or TRBV12-4; D is perhaps TRBD1 or TRBD2 (5 bases each). The V end lost 2 bases, the J end lost 3 bases, and 19 bases lay between the germline ends. This CDR3 has 17 amino acids. CDR3 sequence reads: CASSLTGRVLRKETQYF. In nucleotides, the CDR3 is TGTGCCAGCAGTTTAACGGGACGAGTGTTACGAAAAGAGACCCAGTACTTC.

Points on this clonotype: At one of its ends the junction is not consistent with the germline gene, which may arise from a read error. The gene calls are TRBV11-2 and TRBJ1-2; a weak D match, TRBD1 (6 bases). Germline CDR1 reads SGHAT; CDR2 reads FQNNGV. This CDR3 is built from 16 residues. The CDR3 spells CASSLGTPEGFHSYAF. CDR3 nucleotide sequence: TGTGCCAGCAGCCTCGGGACACCGGAGGGGTTCCATAGCTACGCCTTC. Drawing the rest from reference TRBV11-2 and TRBJ1-2, the complete variable domain is EAGVAQSPRYKIIEKRQSVAFWCNPISGHATLYWYQQILGQGPKLLIQFQNNGVVDDSQLPKDRFSAERLKGVDSTLKIQPAKLEDSAVYLCASSLGTPEGFHSYAFGSGTRLTVV.

The V gene is TRBV12-3 or TRBV12-4, the J gene TRBJ1-5, with no clear D. This CDR3 is built from 14 residues. Between the trimmed V and J ends, which lost 7 bases and 5 bases, there was a span of 15 bases. The CDR3: CASTREGSDQPQHF. CDR3 DNA sequence: TGTGCCAGCACACGGGAGGGTTCCGATCAGCCCCAGCATTTT.

CDR3 coding DNA: TGTGCCAGCAGTATCTCGGTGGGAGAAGCGGACGAGCAGTACTTC. It specifies CASSISVGEADEQYF. This chain joins TRBV6-1 and TRBJ2-7; tentative D call: TRBD2 (5 bases). V lost 5 bases to trimming and J lost 5 bases, with 19 bases between them. Germline lookup yields CDR1 MNHNS and CDR2 SASEGT. The CDR3 contains 15 residues.

The chain combines TRBV12-3 or TRBV12-4 with TRBJ2-5; 12 bases agree with TRBD2. J gave up 5 bases and V 5 bases, and 9 bases lay outside the gene matches. The CDR3 sequence is 16 residues long. The CDR3 DNA reads as TGTGCCAGCAGTGCCACTAGCGGGAGGACCGGGGAGACCCAGTACTTC. Its translation is CASSATSGRTGETQYF.

As for this clonotype: This is likely a read error, given that the CDR3 carries no conserved phenylalanine or tryptophan at its end. The chain joins TRBV11-3 to TRBJ2-7; 12 bases are a match to TRBD1. The germline gives CDR1 SGHNT, CDR2 YENEEA. The length of the CDR3 is 15 residues. The CDR3 DNA follows: TGCGCTAGCAGCCCCGGGACAGGGGGCAACTACGAGCAGTACTAC. As protein: CASSPGTGGNYEQYY.

Concerning this clonotype: One end of the junction is discordant with germline, which a read error may explain. The chain is built from TRBV12-3 or TRBV12-4 and TRBJ2-6; 7 nucleotides match TRBD1. This CDR3 comprises 16 residues. In DNA, the CDR3 is TGCGCCAGCAGTTTGACAGGGCGACCTGGGGTCAACGTCCTGACTTTC. Amino acid sequence: CASSLTGRPGVNVLTF.

The chain has TRBV6-5 and TRBJ2-7; tentative D call: TRBD2 (6 bases). The CDR3 loop spans 16 amino acids. Germline V gives CDR1 MNHEY, CDR2 SVGAGI. CDR3 protein: CASGPTPGRESYEQYF. The CDR3 DNA reads as TGTGCTAGCGGACCGACCCCGGGACGGGAGTCGTACGAGCAGTACTTC.

Comment on this clonotype: A junction boundary mismatches the germline segment, possibly from a read error. The chain uses TRBV11-1 and TRBJ2-4; D unresolved. Germline CDR1 SGHAT, CDR2 FQDESV (reference sequence). The CDR3 consists of 13 residues. CDR3 nucleotide sequence: TGTGCCAGCACCTTAGCCTGGGGTGACATTCAATACTTC. Its translation is CASTLAWGDIQYF.

Note on this clonotype: Without the conserved terminal phenylalanine or tryptophan, this CDR3 likely stems from a read error. The chain links TRBV29-1 to TRBJ2-2; D tentatively fits TRBD1 or TRBD2 (5 bases each). The CDR3 runs 12 residues. Germline values: CDR1 SQVTM, CDR2 ANQGSEA. As DNA, the CDR3 is TGCAGCGGACATTCGGGCACCGGGGACCTGTTTTAT. Translating it yields CSGHSGTGDLFY.

This clonotype was seen at least ten times. The rearrangement joins TRBV4-1 to TRBJ1-2, with D possibly matching TRBD1 (6 bases). V was cut by 1 base and J by 2 bases, with 11 bases left in between. The germline V gene encodes CDR1 MGHRA and CDR2 YSYEKL. This CDR3 region has 15 residues. The CDR3 loop reads CASSQGRQGNYGYTF. CDR3 nucleotides: TGCGCCAGCAGCCAAGGTCGGCAGGGGAACTATGGCTACACCTTC.

As to this clonotype: A much more abundant neighbour one base away suggests this may be a read error. The V gene is TRBV7-9, the J gene TRBJ1-2; 8 nucleotides match TRBD1. The CDR3 spans 15 residues. The germline CDR1 and CDR2 sequences are SEHNR and FQNEAQ (reference sequence). This CDR3 is CASRLAGQETSGYTF. For the CDR3, the DNA is TGTGCCAGCAGGTTAGCGGGACAGGAGACCTCTGGCTACACCTTC.

Concerning this clonotype itself: Relative to the germline gene, one junction end is altered; a read error may explain this. The chain carries TRBV9 and TRBJ2-1, with TRBD2 identical over 16 bases. Per germline, CDR1 SGDLS and CDR2 YYNGEE. This CDR3 spans 13 amino acids. The CDR3 DNA sequence: TGTGCCGGCAGCGGGACTAGCGGGAGGGATGCGTTCTTC. Its translation is CAGSGTSGRDAFF.

This clonotype was detected only a few times. This rearrangement joins TRBV5-1 to TRBJ2-2, with 11 bases that match TRBD2. The CDR3 has 16 amino acids. Germline CDR1 and CDR2: SGHRS and YFSETQ. The junction had 4 bases not matched to a gene; V was cut back by 4 bases and J by 2 bases. CDR3 sequence: CASSASGRTNTGELFF. Here the CDR3 DNA reads TGCGCCAGCAGCGCTAGCGGGAGGACCAACACCGGGGAGCTGTTTTTT.

The chain links TRBV12-3 or TRBV12-4 to TRBJ2-1; a weak D match, TRBD2 (5 bases). The ends were cut back, 5 bases at V and 5 bases at J, with 13 bases in the middle. CDR3 length: 14 residues. CDR3 sequence reads: CASSLDGIDNEQFF. In nucleotides, the CDR3 is TGTGCCAGCAGTCTCGACGGGATCGACAATGAGCAGTTCTTC.

Note on this clonotype: The junction does not match germline at one end; this may be a read error. This chain connects TRBV5-4 to TRBJ1-1, with D perhaps TRBD1 (6 bases). Germline V gene lookup returns CDR1 SGHNT and CDR2 YYREEE (reference sequence). This CDR3 has 15 amino acids. The CDR3 sequence is CASTLRTGSGGEAFF. For the CDR3, the DNA is TGTGCCAGCACCTTGAGAACAGGGTCAGGTGGTGAAGCTTTCTTT. Variable domain in full (rest from reference TRBV5-4 and TRBJ1-1): ETGVTQSPTHLIKTRGQQVTLRCSSQSGHNTVSWYQQALGQGPQFIFQYYREEENGRGNFPPRFSGLQFPNYSSELNVNALELDDSALYLCASTLRTGSGGEAFFGQGTRLTVV.

As to this clonotype: Possible read error: a much larger clone is one base away. The V gene is TRBV12-3 or TRBV12-4, the J gene TRBJ2-4; perhaps TRBD2 as D (5 bases). This CDR3 region has 13 residues. DNA of the CDR3: TGTGCCAGCAGGAGGCCGAGGGAGAACACTCAGTACTTC. This translates into CASRRPRENTQYF.

Note on this clonotype: At one end, the junction sequence differs from germline, possibly due to a read error. The chain links TRBV25-1 to TRBJ2-1, with 7 bases lining up with TRBD2. Looked up from germline, CDR1 is MGHDK and CDR2 is SYGVNS. The CDR3 covers 15 residues. CDR3 sequence (DNA): TGTGCCAACAGTGAATTGGGCGGGAGTATACGTGAGCAGTTCTTC. Translating gives CANSELGGSIREQFF. Filled out from reference TRBV25-1 and TRBJ2-1, the complete variable domain reads EADIYQTPRYLVIGTGKKITLECSQTMGHDKMYWYQQDPGMELHLIHYSYGVNSTEKGDLSSESTVSRIRTEHFPLTLESARPSHTSQYLCANSELGGSIREQFFGPGTRLTVL.

The chain uses TRBV29-1 and TRBJ2-1, with TRBD2 as a possible D gene (6 bases). V dropped 4 bases and J dropped 4 bases, with 14 bases sitting between them. The CDR3 length is 14 residues. Germline assignment: CDR1 SQVTM and CDR2 ANQGSEA. The CDR3 DNA reads TGCAGCGTTGGACTAGTGGGGTTGTACAATGAGCAGTTCTTC. It codes for CSVGLVGLYNEQFF.

The chain carries TRBV28 and TRBJ2-1; 8 nucleotides line up with TRBD2. The germline V gene encodes CDR1 MDHEN and CDR2 SYDVKM. This CDR3 is 14 amino acids long. J was trimmed by 7 bases and V by 1 base; bases with no gene match: 3. CDR3 in DNA: TGTGCCAGCAGTTTATCGGGAGGGTGGAATGAGCAGTTCTTC. As protein: CASSLSGGWNEQFF.

The chain recombines TRBV12-3 or TRBV12-4 with TRBJ1-1, with D unresolved. The V end lost 1 base, the J end lost 2 bases, and 8 bases lay between the germline ends. The CDR3 contains 14 residues. The CDR3 region has the DNA TGTGCCAGCAGTTTAGGAATGGGAAACACTGAAGCTTTCTTT. Translation: CASSLGMGNTEAFF.

The V and J genes are TRBV6-5 and TRBJ2-7; D remains unclear. The germline V and J ends were trimmed by 2 bases and 4 bases, with 18 bases remaining between them. CDR3 length equals 16 residues. CDR1 and CDR2 (germline): MNHEY, SVGAGI. The CDR3 nucleotides read TGTGCCAGCAGTTACCGGCTTGGGATCAGCTCTTACGAGCAGTACTTC. Translation gives CASSYRLGISSYEQYF.